The table lists the clone carrying this T cell receptor (beta chain) with many counts. Its antigen is currently unknown. These data are taken from a study of response to subunit inactivated influenza vaccine. Study results and caveats: The study's authors posited that every seasonal influenza vaccination enlists few new T cells.

Trimming removed 0 bases from V and 4 bases from J, with 12 bases in between. The CDR3 sequence is 16 residues long. Germline V CDR1 and CDR2: LGHNA, YSLEER. TCRdb processed the RT-PCR reads anew with MiXCR; each CDR3 protein has one entry. The table lists 550,000 to 800,000 distinct CDR3 sequences, approximately 14% of them singletons. This rearrangement joins TRBV4-3 to TRBJ1-4; D is possibly TRBD1 (5 bases). The sample was PBMCs from blood, taken about 13 days after vaccination. The TCR originated in a man aged 50-60 years who received an inactivated influenza vaccine. CDR3 bases: TGCGCCAGCAGCCAAGAAATGGGGCGGGGTAATGAAAAACTGTTTTTT. Residues: CASSQEMGRGNEKLFF.